This T cell receptor (beta chain) is from a study of T cells in Graves' hyperthyroidism and ophthalmopathy. Study conclusions and caveats: Prediction of ophthalmopathy progression came a median approximately 6 months pre-onset. A 13 V-J model separated ophthalmopathy from stable hyperthyroidism.

Uncontrolled infection, other autoimmune disease, pregnancy and lactation each barred patients from inclusion. The PBMCs were taken from over 9.5 ml of fresh peripheral blood. Points on this clonotype: Its antigen is not identified.

The V end was cut by 2 bases, the J end by 0 bases, with 13 bases between. Germline CDR1 is SGHTS and CDR2 is YDEGEE. This CDR3 is 16 amino acids long. TCR beta CDR3 regions were amplified from RNA transcripts. HTBI primers were used for first-round RT-PCR of the TCR CDR3. TCRdb reprocessed the multiplex PCR reads with MiXCR, giving one entry per CDR3 protein. The sample shows over 650,000 distinct CDR3 sequences, roughly 15% of them seen only once. J is TRBJ2-3 and V is TRBV5-8, with unresolved D. Material: blood. The origin of this receptor is a man aged 18 to 35 with Graves' hyperthyroidism. The CDR3 coding sequence is TGTGCCAGCAGCTTAGGTGGAATGGACAGCACAGATACGCAGTATTTT. Its protein product is CASSLGGMDSTDTQYF.